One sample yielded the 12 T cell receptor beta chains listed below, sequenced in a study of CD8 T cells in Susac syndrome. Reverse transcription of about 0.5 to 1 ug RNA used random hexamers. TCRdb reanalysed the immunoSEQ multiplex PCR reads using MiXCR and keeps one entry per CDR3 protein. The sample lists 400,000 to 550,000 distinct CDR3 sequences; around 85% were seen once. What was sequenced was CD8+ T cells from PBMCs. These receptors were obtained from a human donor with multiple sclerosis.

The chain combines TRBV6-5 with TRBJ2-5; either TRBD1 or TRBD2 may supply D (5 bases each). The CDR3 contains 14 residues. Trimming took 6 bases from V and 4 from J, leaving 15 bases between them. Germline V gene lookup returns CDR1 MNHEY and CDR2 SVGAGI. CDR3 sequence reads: CASRPLEGPETQYF. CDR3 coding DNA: TGTGCCAGCAGACCCCTCGAGGGACCAGAGACCCAGTACTTC.

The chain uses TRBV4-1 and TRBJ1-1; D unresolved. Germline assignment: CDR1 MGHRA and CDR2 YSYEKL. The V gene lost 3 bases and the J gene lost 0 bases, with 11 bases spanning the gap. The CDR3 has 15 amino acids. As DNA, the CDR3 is TGCGCCAGCAGCCACACTCACAGAATGAACACTGAAGCTTTCTTT. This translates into CASSHTHRMNTEAFF.

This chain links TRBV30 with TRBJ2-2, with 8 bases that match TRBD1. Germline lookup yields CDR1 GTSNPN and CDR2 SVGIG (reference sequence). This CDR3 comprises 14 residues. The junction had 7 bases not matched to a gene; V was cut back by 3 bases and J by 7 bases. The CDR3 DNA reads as TGTGCCTGGAGGGATGGACAGGGCAGCGGGGAGCTGTTTTTT. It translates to CAWRDGQGSGELFF.

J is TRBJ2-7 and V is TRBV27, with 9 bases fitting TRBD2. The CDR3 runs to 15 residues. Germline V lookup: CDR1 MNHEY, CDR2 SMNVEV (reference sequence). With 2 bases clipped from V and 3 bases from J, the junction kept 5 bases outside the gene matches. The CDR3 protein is CASSLSGGPVYEQYF. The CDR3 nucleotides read TGTGCCAGCAGTTTAAGCGGGGGGCCTGTCTACGAGCAGTACTTC.

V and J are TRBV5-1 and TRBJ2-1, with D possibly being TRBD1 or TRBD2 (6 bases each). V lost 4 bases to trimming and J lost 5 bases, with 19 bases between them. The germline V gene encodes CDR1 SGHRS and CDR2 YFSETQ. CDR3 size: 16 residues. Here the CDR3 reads CASSPPRGPGNNEQFF. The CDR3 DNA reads TGCGCCAGCAGCCCGCCCCGGGGGCCCGGGAACAATGAGCAGTTCTTC.

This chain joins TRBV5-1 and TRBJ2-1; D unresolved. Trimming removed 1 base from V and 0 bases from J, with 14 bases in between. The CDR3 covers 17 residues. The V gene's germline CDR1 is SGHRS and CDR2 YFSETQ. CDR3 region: CASSLPSEIPSYNEQFF. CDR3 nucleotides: TGCGCCAGCAGCTTGCCCAGCGAGATACCCTCCTACAATGAGCAGTTCTTC.

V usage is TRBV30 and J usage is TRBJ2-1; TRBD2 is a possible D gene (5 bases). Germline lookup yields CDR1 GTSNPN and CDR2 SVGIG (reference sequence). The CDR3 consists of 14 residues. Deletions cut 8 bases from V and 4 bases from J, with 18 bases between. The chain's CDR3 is CALCLGAEYNEQFF. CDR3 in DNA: TGTGCCCTCTGTCTGGGAGCGGAATACAATGAGCAGTTCTTC.

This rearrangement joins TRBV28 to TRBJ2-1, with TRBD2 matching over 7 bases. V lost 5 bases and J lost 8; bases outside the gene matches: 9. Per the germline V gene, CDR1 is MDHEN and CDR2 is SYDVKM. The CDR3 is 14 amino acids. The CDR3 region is CASSLVGGSDEQFF. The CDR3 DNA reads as TGTGCCAGCAGTCTCGTCGGGGGGTCGGATGAGCAGTTCTTC.

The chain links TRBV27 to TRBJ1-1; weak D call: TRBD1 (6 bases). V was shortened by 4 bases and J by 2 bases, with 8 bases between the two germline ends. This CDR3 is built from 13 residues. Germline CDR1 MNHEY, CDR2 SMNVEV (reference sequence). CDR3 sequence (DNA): TGTGCCAGCAGTTGGGACATCAACACTGAAGCTTTCTTT. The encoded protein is CASSWDINTEAFF.

In DNA, the CDR3 is TGCGCCAGCAGCCGAACTAGGGACGCCGGGACCTACAATGAGCAGTTCTTC. The encoded protein is CASSRTRDAGTYNEQFF. The V call is TRBV4-1, the J call TRBJ2-1; TRBD1 or TRBD2 may be the D gene (5 bases each). CDR1 is MGHRA, CDR2 YSYEKL, per germline. The CDR3 length is 17 residues. Trimming took 4 bases from V and 2 from J, leaving 18 bases between them.

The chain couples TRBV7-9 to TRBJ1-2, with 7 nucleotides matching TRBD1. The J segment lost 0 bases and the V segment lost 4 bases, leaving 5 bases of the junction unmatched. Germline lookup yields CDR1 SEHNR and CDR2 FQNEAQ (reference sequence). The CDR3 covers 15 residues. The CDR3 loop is CASSSHRGPNYGYTF. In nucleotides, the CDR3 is TGTGCCAGCAGCTCTCACAGGGGCCCTAACTATGGCTACACCTTC.

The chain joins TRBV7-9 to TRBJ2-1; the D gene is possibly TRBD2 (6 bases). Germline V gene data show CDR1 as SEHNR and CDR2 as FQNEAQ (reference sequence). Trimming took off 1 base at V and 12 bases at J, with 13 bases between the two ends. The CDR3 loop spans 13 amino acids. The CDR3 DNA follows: TGTGCCAGCAGCTTAGTCATAGCGGTCGGGCAGTTCTTC. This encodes CASSLVIAVGQFF.